This T cell receptor beta chain came from a study of blood T cell repertoires in COVID-19. The method was immunoSEQ multiplex PCR; TCRdb's version includes in-frame clones alone and lacks a portion of them. Of 35,000 or so clones detected, 65% to 85% appear once; the ten largest clones hold around 28%. The CDR3 length is 14 residues. Between the trimmed V and J ends, which lost 6 bases and 5 bases, there was a span of 16 bases. Germline V lookup: CDR1 WSHSY, CDR2 SAAADI. This clonotype was sampled from a man aged 80 or over with active or convalescent COVID-19. J is TRBJ2-5 and V is TRBV10-2; TRBD2 might be the D (5 bases). The specimen sequenced was peripheral blood. CDR3 in DNA: TGCGCCAGCAGCCGTACGGGAAGCGCGGAGACCCAGTACTTC. Its translation: CASSRTGSAETQYF.